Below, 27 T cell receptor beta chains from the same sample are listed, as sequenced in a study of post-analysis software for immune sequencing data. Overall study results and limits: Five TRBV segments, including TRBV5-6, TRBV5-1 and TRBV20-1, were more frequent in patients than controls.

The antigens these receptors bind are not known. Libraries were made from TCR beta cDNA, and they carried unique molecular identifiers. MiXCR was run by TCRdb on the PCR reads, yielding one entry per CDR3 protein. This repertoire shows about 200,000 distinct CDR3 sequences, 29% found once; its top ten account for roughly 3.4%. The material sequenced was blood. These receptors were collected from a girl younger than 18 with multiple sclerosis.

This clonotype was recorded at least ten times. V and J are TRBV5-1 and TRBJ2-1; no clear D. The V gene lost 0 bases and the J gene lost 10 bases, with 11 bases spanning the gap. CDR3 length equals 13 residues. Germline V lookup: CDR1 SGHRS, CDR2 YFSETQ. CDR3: CASSLVVAGEQFF. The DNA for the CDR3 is TGCGCCAGCAGCTTGGTGGTCGCTGGGGAGCAGTTCTTC.

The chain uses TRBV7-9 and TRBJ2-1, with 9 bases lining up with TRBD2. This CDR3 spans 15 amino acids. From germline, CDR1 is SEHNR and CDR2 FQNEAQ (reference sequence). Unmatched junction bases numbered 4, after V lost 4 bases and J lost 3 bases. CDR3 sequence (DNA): TGTGCCAGCAGCTCAGTAGCGGGAGTCTACAATGAGCAGTTCTTC. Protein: CASSSVAGVYNEQFF.

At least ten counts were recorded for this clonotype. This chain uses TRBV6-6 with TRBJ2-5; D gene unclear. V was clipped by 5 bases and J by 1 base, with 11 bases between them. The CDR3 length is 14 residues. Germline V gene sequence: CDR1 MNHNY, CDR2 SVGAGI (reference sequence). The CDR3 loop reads CASSPLGVQETQYF. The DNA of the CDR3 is TGTGCCAGCAGTCCGCTTGGCGTCCAAGAGACCCAGTACTTC.

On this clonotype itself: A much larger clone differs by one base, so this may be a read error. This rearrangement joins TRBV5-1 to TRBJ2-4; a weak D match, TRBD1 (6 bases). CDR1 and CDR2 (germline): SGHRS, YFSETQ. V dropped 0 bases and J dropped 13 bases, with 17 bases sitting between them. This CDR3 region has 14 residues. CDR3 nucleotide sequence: TGCGCCAGCAGCTTGGTGGGGACAAACAATGAGCAGTACTTC. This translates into CASSLVGTNNEQYF. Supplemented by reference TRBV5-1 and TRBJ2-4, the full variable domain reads KAGVTQTPRYLIKTRGQQVTLSCSPISGHRSVSWYQQTPGQGLQFLFEYFSETQRNKGNFPGRFSGRQFSNSRSEMNVSTLELGDSALYLCASSLVGTNNEQYFGAGTRLSVL.

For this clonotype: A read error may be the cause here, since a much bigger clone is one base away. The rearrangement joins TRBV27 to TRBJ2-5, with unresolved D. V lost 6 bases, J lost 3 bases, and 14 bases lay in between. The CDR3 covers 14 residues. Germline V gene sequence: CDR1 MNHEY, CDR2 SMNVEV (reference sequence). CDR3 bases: TGTGCCAGCAGGGTGGACCCCTTCGAAGAGACCCAGTACTTC. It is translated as CASRVDPFEETQYF.

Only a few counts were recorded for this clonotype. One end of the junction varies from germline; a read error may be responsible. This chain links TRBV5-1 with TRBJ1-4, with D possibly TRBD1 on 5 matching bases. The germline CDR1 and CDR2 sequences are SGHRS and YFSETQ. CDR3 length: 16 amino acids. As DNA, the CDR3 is TGCGCCGGCAGCTCGGGACGGATTGCAACTAATGAAAAACTGTTTTTT. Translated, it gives CAGSSGRIATNEKLFF.

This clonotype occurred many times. In DNA form, the CDR3 reads TGTGCCAGCAGTTTACCTAGTAGCCACGAGCAGTACTTC. Translation: CASSLPSSHEQYF. V is TRBV27 and J is TRBJ2-7; D is unresolved. CDR1 MNHEY and CDR2 SMNVEV come from the germline V gene (reference sequence). The germline V and J ends were trimmed by 2 bases and 5 bases, with 10 bases remaining between them. The CDR3 sequence is 13 residues long.

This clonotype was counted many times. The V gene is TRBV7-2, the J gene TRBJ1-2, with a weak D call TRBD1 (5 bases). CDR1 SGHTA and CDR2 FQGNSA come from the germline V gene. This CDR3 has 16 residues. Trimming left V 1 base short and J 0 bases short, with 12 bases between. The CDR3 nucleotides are TGTGCCAGCAGCTTAGTACAGGCACTAGCTAACTATGGCTACACCTTC. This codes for CASSLVQALANYGYTF.

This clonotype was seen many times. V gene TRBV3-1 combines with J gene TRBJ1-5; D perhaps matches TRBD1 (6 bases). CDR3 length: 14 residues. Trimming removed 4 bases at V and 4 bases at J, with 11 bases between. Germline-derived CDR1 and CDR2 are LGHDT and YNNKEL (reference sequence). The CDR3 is CASSPYRENQPQHF. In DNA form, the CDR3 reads TGTGCCAGCAGCCCATACAGGGAAAATCAGCCCCAGCATTTT.

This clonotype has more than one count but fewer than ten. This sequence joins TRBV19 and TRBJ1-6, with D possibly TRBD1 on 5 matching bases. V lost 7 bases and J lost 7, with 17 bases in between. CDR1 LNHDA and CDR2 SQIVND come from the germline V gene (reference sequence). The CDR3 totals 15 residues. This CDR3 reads CASTPGQGSNSPLHF. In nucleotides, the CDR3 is TGTGCCAGTACCCCGGGGCAGGGATCGAATTCACCCCTCCACTTT.

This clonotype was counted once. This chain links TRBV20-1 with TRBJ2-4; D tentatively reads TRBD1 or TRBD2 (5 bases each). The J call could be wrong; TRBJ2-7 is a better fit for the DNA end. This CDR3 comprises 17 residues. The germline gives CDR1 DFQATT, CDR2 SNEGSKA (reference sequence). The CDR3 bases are TGCAGTGCTAGCGAACCCGGTGGGAGCAGGGAATATTACGAGCAGTACTTC. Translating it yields CSASEPGGSREYYEQYF.

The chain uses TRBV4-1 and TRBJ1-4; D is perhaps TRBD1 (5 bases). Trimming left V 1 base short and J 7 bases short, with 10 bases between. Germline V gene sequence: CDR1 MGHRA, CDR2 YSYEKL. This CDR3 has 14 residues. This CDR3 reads CASSQGTTREKLFF. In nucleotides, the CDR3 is TGCGCCAGCAGCCAAGGGACAACCCGTGAAAAACTGTTTTTT.

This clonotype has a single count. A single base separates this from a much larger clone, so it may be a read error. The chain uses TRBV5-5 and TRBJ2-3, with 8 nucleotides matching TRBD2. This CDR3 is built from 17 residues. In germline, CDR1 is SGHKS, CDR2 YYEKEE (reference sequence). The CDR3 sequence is CAGSLVVAGSRTDTQYF. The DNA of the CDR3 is TGTGCCGGCAGCTTGGTTGTAGCGGGGAGTCGCACAGATACGCAGTATTTT.

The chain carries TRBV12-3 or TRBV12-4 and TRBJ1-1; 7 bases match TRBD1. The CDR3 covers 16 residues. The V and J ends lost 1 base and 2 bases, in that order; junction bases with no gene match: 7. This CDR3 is CASSLVVGTANTEAFF. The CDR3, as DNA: TGTGCCAGCAGTTTAGTAGTAGGGACAGCTAACACTGAAGCTTTCTTT.

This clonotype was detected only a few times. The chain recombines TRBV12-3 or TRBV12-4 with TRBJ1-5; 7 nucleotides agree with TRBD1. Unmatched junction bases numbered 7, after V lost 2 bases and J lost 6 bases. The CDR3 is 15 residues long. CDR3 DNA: TGTGCCAGCAGTTTAAAGGGGGCTGGTGGTCAGCCCCAGCATTTT. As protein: CASSLKGAGGQPQHF.

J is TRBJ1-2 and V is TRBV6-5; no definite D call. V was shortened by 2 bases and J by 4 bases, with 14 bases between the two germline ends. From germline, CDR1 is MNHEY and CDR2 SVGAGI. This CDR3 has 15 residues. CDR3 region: CASSYDLDPGYGYTF. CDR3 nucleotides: TGTGCCAGCAGTTACGATTTAGACCCGGGCTATGGCTACACCTTC.

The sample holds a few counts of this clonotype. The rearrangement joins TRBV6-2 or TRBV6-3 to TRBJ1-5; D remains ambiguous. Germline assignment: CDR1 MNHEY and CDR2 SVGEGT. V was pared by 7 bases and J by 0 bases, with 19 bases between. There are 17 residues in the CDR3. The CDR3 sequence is CASTKGAVSYSNQPQHF. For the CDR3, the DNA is TGTGCCAGCACTAAAGGAGCCGTCTCTTATAGCAATCAGCCCCAGCATTTT.

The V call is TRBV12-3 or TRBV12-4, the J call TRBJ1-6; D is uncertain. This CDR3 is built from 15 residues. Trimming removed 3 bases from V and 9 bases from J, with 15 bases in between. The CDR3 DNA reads TGTGCCAGCAGTTTTCGAGGGTCGATCGGTTCACCCCTCCACTTT. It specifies CASSFRGSIGSPLHF.

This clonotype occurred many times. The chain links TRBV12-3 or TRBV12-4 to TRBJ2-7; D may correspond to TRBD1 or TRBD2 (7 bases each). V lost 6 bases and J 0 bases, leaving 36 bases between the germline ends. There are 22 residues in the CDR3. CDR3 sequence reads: CASSDGTERASGPWGSSYEQYF. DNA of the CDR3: TGTGCCAGCAGCGATGGGACAGAGAGGGCTAGCGGACCCTGGGGGAGCTCCTACGAGCAGTACTTC.

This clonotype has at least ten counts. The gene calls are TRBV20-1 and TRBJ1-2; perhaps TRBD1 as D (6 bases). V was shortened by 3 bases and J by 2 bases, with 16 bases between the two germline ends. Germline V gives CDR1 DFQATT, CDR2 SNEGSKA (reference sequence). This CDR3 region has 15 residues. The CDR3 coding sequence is TGCAGTGCTAGTGTTCGGCAGGGGATCAACTATGGCTACACCTTC. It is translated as CSASVRQGINYGYTF.

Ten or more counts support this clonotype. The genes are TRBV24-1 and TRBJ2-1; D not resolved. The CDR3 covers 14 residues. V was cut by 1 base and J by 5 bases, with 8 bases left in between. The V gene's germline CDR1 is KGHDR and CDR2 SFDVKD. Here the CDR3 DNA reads TGTGCCACCAGTGATTTTCCGGAGAACAATGAGCAGTTCTTC. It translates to CATSDFPENNEQFF.

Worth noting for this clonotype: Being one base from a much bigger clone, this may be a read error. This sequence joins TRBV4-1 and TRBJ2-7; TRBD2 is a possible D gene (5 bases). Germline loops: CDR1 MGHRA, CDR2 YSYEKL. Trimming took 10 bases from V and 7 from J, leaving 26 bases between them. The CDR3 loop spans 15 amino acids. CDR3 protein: CATLERLGSYNEQYF. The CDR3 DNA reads TGCGCCACACTAGAAAGGTTGGGCTCCTACAATGAGCAGTACTTC.

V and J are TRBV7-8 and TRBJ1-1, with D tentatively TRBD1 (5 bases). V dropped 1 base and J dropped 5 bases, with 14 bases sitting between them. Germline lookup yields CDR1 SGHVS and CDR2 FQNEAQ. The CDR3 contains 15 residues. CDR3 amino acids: CASSLGGRLKTEAFF. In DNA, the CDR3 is TGTGCCAGCAGCTTAGGGGGCAGGCTCAAGACTGAAGCTTTCTTT.

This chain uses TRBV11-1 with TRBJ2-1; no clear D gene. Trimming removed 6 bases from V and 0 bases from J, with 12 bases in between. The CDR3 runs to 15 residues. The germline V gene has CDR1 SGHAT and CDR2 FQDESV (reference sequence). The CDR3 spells CASSTEVSSYNEQFF. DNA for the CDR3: TGTGCCAGCAGTACTGAGGTGAGCTCCTACAATGAGCAGTTCTTC.

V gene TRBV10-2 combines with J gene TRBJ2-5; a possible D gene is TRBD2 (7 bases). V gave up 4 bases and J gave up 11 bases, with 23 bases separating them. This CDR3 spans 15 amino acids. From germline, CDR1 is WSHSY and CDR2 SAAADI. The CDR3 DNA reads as TGCGCCAGCAGTGGGGCTAGGACCCGGGGGCGGGAGCAGTACTTC. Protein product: CASSGARTRGREQYF.

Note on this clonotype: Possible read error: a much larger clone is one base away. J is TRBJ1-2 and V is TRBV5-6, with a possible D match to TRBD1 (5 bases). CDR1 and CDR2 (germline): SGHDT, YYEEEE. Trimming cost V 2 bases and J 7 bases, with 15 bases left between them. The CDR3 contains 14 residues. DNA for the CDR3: TGTGCCAGCAGCTTAGGGCACGCCGGGGCTGGCTACACCTTC. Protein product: CASSLGHAGAGYTF.

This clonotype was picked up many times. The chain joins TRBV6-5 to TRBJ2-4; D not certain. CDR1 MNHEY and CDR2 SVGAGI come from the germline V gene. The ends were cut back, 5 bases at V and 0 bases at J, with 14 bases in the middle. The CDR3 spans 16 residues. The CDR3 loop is CASSPRLDLAKNIQYF. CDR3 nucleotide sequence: TGTGCCAGCAGTCCCCGGCTAGACCTAGCCAAAAACATTCAGTACTTC.